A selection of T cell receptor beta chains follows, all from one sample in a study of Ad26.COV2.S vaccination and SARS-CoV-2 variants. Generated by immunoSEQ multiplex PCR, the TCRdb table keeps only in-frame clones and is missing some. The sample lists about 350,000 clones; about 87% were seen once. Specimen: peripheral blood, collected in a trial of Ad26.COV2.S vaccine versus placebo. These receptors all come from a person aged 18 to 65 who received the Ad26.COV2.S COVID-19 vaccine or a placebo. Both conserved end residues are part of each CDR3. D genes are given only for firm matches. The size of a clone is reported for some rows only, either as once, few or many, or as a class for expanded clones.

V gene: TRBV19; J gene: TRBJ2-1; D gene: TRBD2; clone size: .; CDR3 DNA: TGTGCCAGTAGTATGATTAGCGGGAGGGCCCGGGTCTTC; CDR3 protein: CASSMISGRARVF
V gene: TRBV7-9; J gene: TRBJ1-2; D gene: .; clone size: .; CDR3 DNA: TGTGCCAGCAGCCCTTCCGGGCTGAACTATGGCTACACCTTC; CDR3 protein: CASSPSGLNYGYTF
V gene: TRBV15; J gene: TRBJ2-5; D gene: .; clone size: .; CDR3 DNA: TGTGCCACCAGCAGTGGACGGAAAGGTCAAGAGACCCAGTACTTC; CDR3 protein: CATSSGRKGQETQYF
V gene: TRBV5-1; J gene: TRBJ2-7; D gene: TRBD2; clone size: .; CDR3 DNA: TGCGCCAGCAGCTTGGATCGTAGCGGGGTCTACGAGCAGTACTTC; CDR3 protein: CASSLDRSGVYEQYF
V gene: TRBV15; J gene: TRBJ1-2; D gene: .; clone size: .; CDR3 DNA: TGTGCCACCAGCACGGGGGGGAACTATGGCTACACCTTC; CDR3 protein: CATSTGGNYGYTF
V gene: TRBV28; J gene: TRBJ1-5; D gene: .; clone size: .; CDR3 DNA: TGTGCCAGCAGTTTTTGGGGGAATCAGCCCCAGCATTTT; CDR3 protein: CASSFWGNQPQHF
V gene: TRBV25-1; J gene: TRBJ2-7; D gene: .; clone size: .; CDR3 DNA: TGTGCCAGCAGTGAAAACTACGAGCAGTACTTC; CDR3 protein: CASSENYEQYF
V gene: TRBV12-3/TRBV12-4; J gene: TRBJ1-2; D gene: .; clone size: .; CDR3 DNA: TGTGCCAGCGTTGGGACTCACTATGGCTACACCTTC; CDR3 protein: CASVGTHYGYTF
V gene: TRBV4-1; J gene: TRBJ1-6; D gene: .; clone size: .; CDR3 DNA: TGCGCCAGCAGCCAAGAAGCAGCCTATAATTCACCCCTCCACTTT; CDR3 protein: CASSQEAAYNSPLHF
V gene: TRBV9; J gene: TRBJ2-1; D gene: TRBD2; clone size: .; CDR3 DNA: TGTGCCAGCACACCAGGGGGACTAGCGGGAGGTGAGCAGTTCTTC; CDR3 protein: CASTPGGLAGGEQFF
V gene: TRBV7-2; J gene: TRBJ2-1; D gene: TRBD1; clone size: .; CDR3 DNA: TGTGCCAGCAGACAGGGGGTCCCGGATGAGCAGTTCTTC; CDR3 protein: CASRQGVPDEQFF
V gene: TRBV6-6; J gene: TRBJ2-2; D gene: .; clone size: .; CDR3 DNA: TGTGCCAGCAGTTACTACCGGGGGGCGGCCACCGGGGAGCTGTTTTTT; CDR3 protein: CASSYYRGAATGELFF
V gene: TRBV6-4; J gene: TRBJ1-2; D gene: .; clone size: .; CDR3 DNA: TGTGCCAGCAGTATCTTAGATGTGGGGGCGCTGATCCTGGGCCGGGATGGCTACACCTTC; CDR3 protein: CASSILDVGALILGRDGYTF
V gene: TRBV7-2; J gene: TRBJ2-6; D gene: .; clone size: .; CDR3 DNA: TGTGCCAGCAGCTTAGTGACCCTCTCTGGGGCCAACGTCCTGACTTTC; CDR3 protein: CASSLVTLSGANVLTF
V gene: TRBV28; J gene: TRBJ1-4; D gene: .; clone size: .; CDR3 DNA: TGTGCCACCTGGGAAGGGGGAAAACTGTTTTTT; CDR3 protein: CATWEGGKLFF
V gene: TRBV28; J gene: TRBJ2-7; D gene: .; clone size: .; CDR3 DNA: TGTGCCAGCCTCTCCACAGGGCCCGAGCAGTACTTC; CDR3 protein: CASLSTGPEQYF
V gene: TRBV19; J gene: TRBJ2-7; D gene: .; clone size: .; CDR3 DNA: TGTGCCAGTAGTATTATGGGCGGGCCTTACGAGCAGTACTTC; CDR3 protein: CASSIMGGPYEQYF
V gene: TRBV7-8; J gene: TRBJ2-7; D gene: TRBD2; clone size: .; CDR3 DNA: TGTGCCAGCAGCTTATCCCTGTTGGCGGGGGGTCACGAGCAGTACTTC; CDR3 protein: CASSLSLLAGGHEQYF
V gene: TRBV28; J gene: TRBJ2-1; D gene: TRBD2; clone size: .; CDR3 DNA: TGTGCCAGCGGGGACCTAGCGGTTCGAAATGAGCAGTTCTTC; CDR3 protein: CASGDLAVRNEQFF
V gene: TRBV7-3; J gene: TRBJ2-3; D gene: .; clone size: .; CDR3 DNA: TGTGCCAGCAGCTCACAGGGTGGTAGCACAGATACGCAGTATTTT; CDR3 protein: CASSSQGGSTDTQYF
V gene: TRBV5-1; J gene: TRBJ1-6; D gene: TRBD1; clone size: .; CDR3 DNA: TGCGCCAGCAGCCACCCGGGACAGGGGACTTCATCACCCCTCCACTTT; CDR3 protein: CASSHPGQGTSSPLHF
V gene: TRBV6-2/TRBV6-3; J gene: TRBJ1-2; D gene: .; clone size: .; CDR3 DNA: TGTGCCAGCAGTTACTCGACGGGGACCTCGCACTATGGCTACACCTTC; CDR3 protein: CASSYSTGTSHYGYTF
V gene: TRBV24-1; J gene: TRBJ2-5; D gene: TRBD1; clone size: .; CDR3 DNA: TGTGCCACCAGTGAGGGCGGGACAGGGGGCCAAGAGACCCAGTACTTC; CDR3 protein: CATSEGGTGGQETQYF
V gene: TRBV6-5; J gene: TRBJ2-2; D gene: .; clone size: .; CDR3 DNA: TGTGCCAGCAGTTCCGACACCGGGGAGCTGTTTTTT; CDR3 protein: CASSSDTGELFF
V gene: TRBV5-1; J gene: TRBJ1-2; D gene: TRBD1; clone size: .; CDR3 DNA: TGCGCCAGCAGCTTGGCCCCAGGGGGAATCGGGGAGGGCTATGGCTACACCTTC; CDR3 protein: CASSLAPGGIGEGYGYTF
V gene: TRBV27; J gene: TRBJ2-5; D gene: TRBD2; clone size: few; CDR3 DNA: TGTGCCAGCAGTCCTTGGCGCGGGAGTGCTGAGACCCAGTACTTC; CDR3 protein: CASSPWRGSAETQYF
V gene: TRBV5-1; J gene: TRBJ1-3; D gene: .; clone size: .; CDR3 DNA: TGCGCCAGCAGCAGCGCAGCAGGGGCCAGTGGAAACACCATATATTTT; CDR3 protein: CASSSAAGASGNTIYF